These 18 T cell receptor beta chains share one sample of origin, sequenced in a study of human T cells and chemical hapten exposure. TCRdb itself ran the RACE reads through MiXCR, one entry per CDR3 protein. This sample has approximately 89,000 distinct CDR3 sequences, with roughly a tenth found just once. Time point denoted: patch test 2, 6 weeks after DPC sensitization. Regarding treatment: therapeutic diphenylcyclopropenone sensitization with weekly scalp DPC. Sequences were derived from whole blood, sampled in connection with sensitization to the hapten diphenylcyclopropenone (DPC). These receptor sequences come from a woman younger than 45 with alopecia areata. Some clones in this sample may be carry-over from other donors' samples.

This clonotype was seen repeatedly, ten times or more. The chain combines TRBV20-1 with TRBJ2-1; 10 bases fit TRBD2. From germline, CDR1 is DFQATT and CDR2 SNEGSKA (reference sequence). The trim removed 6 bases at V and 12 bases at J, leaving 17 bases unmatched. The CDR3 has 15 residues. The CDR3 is CSARTSGRPELGQFF. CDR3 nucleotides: TGCAGTGCCAGGACTAGCGGACGCCCTGAATTGGGGCAGTTCTTC.

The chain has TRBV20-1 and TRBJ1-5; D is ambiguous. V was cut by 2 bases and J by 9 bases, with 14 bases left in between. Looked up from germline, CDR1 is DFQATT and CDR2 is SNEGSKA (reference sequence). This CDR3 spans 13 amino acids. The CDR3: CSARLQVDGPQHF. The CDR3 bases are TGCAGTGCTAGACTTCAGGTCGACGGGCCCCAGCATTTT.

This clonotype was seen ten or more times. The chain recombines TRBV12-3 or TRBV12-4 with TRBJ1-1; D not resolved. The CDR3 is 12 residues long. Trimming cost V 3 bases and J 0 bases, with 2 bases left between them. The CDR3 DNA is TGTGCCAGCAGTTTTCTGAACACTGAAGCTTTCTTT. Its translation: CASSFLNTEAFF.

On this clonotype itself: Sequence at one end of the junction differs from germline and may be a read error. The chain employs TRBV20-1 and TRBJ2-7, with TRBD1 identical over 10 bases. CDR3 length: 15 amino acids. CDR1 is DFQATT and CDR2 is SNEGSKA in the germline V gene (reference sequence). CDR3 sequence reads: CSARAGQGNTYEQCF. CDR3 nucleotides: TGCAGTGCTAGAGCGGGACAGGGGAACACCTACGAGCAGTGCTTC.

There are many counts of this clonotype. CDR3 sequence: CASSQDVGNTIYF. The DNA for the CDR3 is TGTGCCAGCAGCCAGGACGTTGGGAACACCATATATTTT. V and J are TRBV2 and TRBJ1-3, with unresolved D. V was pared by 6 bases and J by 7 bases, with 13 bases between. The CDR3 totals 13 residues. Germline assignment: CDR1 SNHLY and CDR2 FYNNEI.

The CDR3 coding sequence is TGTGCCAGTTCAGGCACACCCTCTGGGGCCAACGTCCTGACTTTC. Amino acids: CASSGTPSGANVLTF. The chain carries TRBV19 and TRBJ2-6; D is unclear. Per germline, CDR1 LNHDA and CDR2 SQIVND (reference sequence). The CDR3 has 15 amino acids. The V end was cut by 8 bases, the J end by 0 bases, with 11 bases between.

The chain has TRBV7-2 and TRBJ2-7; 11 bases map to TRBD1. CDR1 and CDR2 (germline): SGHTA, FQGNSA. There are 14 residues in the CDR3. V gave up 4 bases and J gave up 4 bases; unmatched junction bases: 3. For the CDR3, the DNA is TGTGCCAGCAGCTCGGACAGGGGGCAGTACGAGCAGTACTTC. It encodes CASSSDRGQYEQYF.

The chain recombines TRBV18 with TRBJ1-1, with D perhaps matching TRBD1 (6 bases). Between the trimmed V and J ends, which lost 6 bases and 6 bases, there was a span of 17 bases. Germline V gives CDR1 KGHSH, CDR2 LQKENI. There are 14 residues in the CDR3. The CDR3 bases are TGTGCCAGCTCCCCTACTACAGGGTCCCCTGAAGCTTTCTTT. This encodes CASSPTTGSPEAFF.

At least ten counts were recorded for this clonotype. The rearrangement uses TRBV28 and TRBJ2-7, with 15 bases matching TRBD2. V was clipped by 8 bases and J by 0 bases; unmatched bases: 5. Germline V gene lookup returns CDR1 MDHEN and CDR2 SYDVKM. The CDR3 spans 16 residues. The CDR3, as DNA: TGTGCCAGCGGACTAGCGGGAGGGCGAAGCTCCTACGAGCAGTACTTC. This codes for CASGLAGGRSSYEQYF.

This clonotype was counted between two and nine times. CDR3 bases: TGTGCCTGGAGTGAGCCGGCGGGGGCTGAAGCTTTCTTT. Protein product: CAWSEPAGAEAFF. The rearrangement links TRBV30 to TRBJ1-1; tentative D call: TRBD1 (5 bases). The CDR3 is made up of 13 amino acids. V was trimmed by 1 base and J by 6 bases, leaving 12 bases between them. CDR1 and CDR2 (germline): GTSNPN, SVGIG (reference sequence).

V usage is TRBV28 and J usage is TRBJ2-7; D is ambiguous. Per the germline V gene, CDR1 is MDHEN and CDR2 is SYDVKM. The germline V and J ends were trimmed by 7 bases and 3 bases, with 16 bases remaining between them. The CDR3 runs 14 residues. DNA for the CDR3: TGTGCCAGCACCCGGAGATTCTGGAACTACGAGCAGTACTTC. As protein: CASTRRFWNYEQYF. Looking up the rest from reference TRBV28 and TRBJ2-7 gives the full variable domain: DVKVTQSSRYLVKRTGEKVFLECVQDMDHENMFWYRQDPGLGLRLIYFSYDVKMKEKGDIPEGYSVSREKKERFSLILESASTNQTSMYLCASTRRFWNYEQYFGPGTRLTVT.

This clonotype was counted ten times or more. CDR3 nucleotide sequence: TGCAGTGCTATTAGGGAGAGTAATGAAAAACTGTTTTTT. Amino acid sequence: CSAIRESNEKLFF. V and J are TRBV20-1 and TRBJ1-4; D unresolved. Trimming shortened V by 4 bases and J by 4 bases, and 10 bases separated the two germline ends. Looked up from germline, CDR1 is DFQATT and CDR2 is SNEGSKA (reference sequence). This CDR3 has 13 amino acids.

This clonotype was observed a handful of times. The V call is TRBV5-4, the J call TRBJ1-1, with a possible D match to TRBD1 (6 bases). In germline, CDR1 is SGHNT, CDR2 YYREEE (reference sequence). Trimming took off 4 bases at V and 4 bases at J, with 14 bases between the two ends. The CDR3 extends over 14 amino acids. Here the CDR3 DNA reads TGTGCCAGCAGCATATACAGGGATGGCACTGAAGCTTTCTTT. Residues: CASSIYRDGTEAFF. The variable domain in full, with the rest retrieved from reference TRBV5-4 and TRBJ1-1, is ETGVTQSPTHLIKTRGQQVTLRCSSQSGHNTVSWYQQALGQGPQFIFQYYREEENGRGNFPPRFSGLQFPNYSSELNVNALELDDSALYLCASSIYRDGTEAFFGQGTRLTVV.

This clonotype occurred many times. The CDR3 loop reads CASSRIIAGANEQFF. CDR3 in DNA: TGTGCCAGCAGCCGAATAATAGCGGGAGCCAATGAGCAGTTCTTC. The V call is TRBV14, the J call TRBJ2-1; 9 nucleotides match TRBD2. Germline trimming cut 4 bases from V and 6 bases from J; bases unmatched to any gene: 7. CDR3 length: 15 amino acids. Germline V CDR1 and CDR2: SGHDN, FVKESK.

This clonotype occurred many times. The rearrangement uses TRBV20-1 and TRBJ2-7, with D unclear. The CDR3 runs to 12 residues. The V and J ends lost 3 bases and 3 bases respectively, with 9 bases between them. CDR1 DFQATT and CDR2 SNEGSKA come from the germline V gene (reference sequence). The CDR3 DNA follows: TGCAGTGCTAGTATAACAGACTACGAGCAGTACTTC. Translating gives CSASITDYEQYF.

The CDR3 bases are TGTGCCAGCAGTCATACATTCGACCGCCTAGCGTTACACTACAATGAGCAGTTCTTC. It encodes CASSHTFDRLALHYNEQFF. The chain carries TRBV11-3 and TRBJ2-1; TRBD2 might be the D (6 bases). This CDR3 comprises 19 residues. Trimming took off 6 bases at V and 3 bases at J, with 27 bases between the two ends. Per germline, CDR1 SGHNT and CDR2 YENEEA.

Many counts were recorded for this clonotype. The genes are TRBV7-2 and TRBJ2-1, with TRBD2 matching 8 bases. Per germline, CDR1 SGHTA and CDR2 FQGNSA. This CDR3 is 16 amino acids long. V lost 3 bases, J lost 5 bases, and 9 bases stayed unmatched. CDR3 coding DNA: TGTGCCAGCAGCTTCCGACCGGGGGGGGAGGACAATGAGCAGTTCTTC. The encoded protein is CASSFRPGGEDNEQFF.

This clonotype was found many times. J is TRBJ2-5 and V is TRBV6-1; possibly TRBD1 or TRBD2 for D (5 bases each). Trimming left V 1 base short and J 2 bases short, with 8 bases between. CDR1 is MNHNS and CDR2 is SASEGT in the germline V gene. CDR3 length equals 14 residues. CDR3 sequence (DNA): TGTGCCAGCAGTGAAGGGGGGACGCAAGAGACCCAGTACTTC. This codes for CASSEGGTQETQYF.